The 21 T cell receptor beta chains below were found in one sample sequenced in a study of post-analysis software for immune sequencing data (dated by TCRdb to 2014 to 2015). The receptor library was made with PCR. The reads were generated on an Illumina HiSeq 2500. To reduce PCR and sequencing biases, unique molecular identifiers were built into the TCR beta cDNA libraries. The public reads were reprocessed in TCRdb via fastp at Q25 and MiXCR, keeping in-frame beta chains. When rows share a CDR3 protein, they turn into one entry using the most common DNA and genes. The sample records hundreds of thousands of distinct CDR3 sequences, approximately 38% of which are singletons. The ten largest clonotypes hold 13% of the sample. No antigens are known for them. Here is what the overall study found, with its caveats: Significantly higher frequencies in patients than in controls were found for about five TRBV segments, including TRBV5-6, TRBV5-1 and TRBV20-1.

The sample was blood. The receptors here all came from a girl between 5 and 17 years old with multiple sclerosis.

This clonotype has more than one count but fewer than ten. A read error may account for a junction end that differs from germline. The rearrangement links TRBV6-5 to TRBJ2-5; D remains ambiguous. The V gene's germline CDR1 is MNHEY and CDR2 SVGAGI. This CDR3 spans 12 amino acids. This chain's CDR3 is CVSRHPLGTQYF. CDR3 bases: TGTGTCAGCAGACATCCCCTTGGGACCCAGTACTTC.

The rearrangement links TRBV4-2 to TRBJ2-1, with D perhaps matching TRBD2 (5 bases). Germline lookup yields CDR1 LGHNA and CDR2 YNFKEQ. The CDR3 is 15 amino acids. V was trimmed by 0 bases and J by 9 bases, leaving 15 bases between them. The CDR3 is CASSQETSGRVEQFF. The CDR3 DNA reads TGTGCCAGCAGCCAAGAGACCAGCGGACGCGTTGAGCAGTTCTTC.

This chain connects TRBV6-5 to TRBJ1-1; TRBD1 is a possible D gene (6 bases). CDR3 size: 15 residues. Per the germline V gene, CDR1 is MNHEY and CDR2 is SVGAGI. Between the trimmed V and J ends, which lost 4 bases and 1 base, there was a span of 13 bases. This chain's CDR3 is CASSSPAGANTEAFF. As DNA, the CDR3 is TGTGCCAGCAGTTCCCCAGCGGGGGCGAACACTGAAGCTTTCTTT.

This clonotype has more than one count but fewer than ten. The chain carries TRBV27 and TRBJ2-2; TRBD1 matches 9 bases. Germline CDR1 MNHEY, CDR2 SMNVEV (reference sequence). This CDR3 is 17 amino acids long. V lost 3 bases to trimming and J lost 7 bases; unmatched junction nucleotides: 12. The CDR3 reads CASSFSAGDRVFGELFF. The CDR3 bases are TGTGCCAGCAGTTTTTCAGCAGGGGACAGGGTGTTCGGGGAGCTGTTTTTT.

This clonotype was observed a few times. The chain uses TRBV10-3 and TRBJ2-7, with D possibly being TRBD1 or TRBD2 (6 bases each). The germline V gene has CDR1 ENHRY and CDR2 SYGVKD. With 6 bases removed from V and 5 bases from J, the gap between germline ends came to 11 bases. This CDR3 is 12 amino acids long. CDR3 DNA: TGTGCCATCAGAGAGGGGGGTAACGAGCAGTACTTC. Its translation is CAIREGGNEQYF.

This clonotype was observed a handful of times. J is TRBJ2-5 and V is TRBV7-9; no definite D call. The germline V and J ends were trimmed by 5 bases and 8 bases, with 15 bases remaining between them. Germline values: CDR1 SEHNR, CDR2 FQNEAQ (reference sequence). This CDR3 is 13 amino acids long. CDR3 protein: CASSPREPSTQYF. In nucleotides, the CDR3 is TGTGCCAGCAGCCCCCGAGAGCCCAGTACCCAGTACTTC.

This clonotype was seen more than once but under ten times. The rearrangement joins TRBV6-1 to TRBJ2-7, with D possibly being TRBD2 (6 bases). Germline lookup yields CDR1 MNHNS and CDR2 SASEGT. V shed 3 bases and J shed 0 bases, with 12 bases lying between them. The CDR3 has 15 amino acids. The CDR3 DNA follows: TGTGCCAGCAGTGAGGAGGGACTCAGCTCCTACGAGCAGTACTTC. Translating it yields CASSEEGLSSYEQYF.

This clonotype was detected ten times or more. This rearrangement joins TRBV2 to TRBJ2-1; no clear D. The V gene's germline CDR1 is SNHLY and CDR2 FYNNEI. Deletions cut 4 bases from V and 4 bases from J, with 5 bases between. The CDR3 runs 12 residues. CDR3 DNA sequence: TGTGCCAGCAGTGTCAGGTACAATGAGCAGTTCTTC. It yields the protein CASSVRYNEQFF.

In DNA form, the CDR3 reads TGTGCCACCAGTGGCAGGGCCCCGAGGCAGCCCCAGCATTTT. It is translated as CATSGRAPRQPQHF. This chain connects TRBV24-1 to TRBJ1-5, with a weak D call TRBD1 (5 bases). The CDR3 has 14 residues. The germline V and J ends were trimmed by 5 bases and 7 bases, with 14 bases remaining between them. Germline CDR1 is KGHDR and CDR2 is SFDVKD.

This clonotype was seen a handful of times. The rearrangement links TRBV7-2 to TRBJ2-7, with 8 bases that match TRBD2. The germline gives CDR1 SGHTA, CDR2 FQGNSA. V lost 4 bases, J lost 0 bases, and 5 bases stayed unmatched. CDR3 length: 15 amino acids. DNA of the CDR3: TGTGCCAGCAGCTCCGGGGGGGTCACCTCCTACGAGCAGTACTTC. It translates to CASSSGGVTSYEQYF.

This clonotype was seen more than once but under ten times. This chain connects TRBV7-2 to TRBJ2-1; D remains ambiguous. The V end was cut by 2 bases, the J end by 5 bases, with 10 bases between. The CDR3 totals 14 residues. Germline V gene sequence: CDR1 SGHTA, CDR2 FQGNSA. The CDR3 region has the DNA TGTGCCAGCAGCTTATCGGGTGTCAACAATGAGCAGTTCTTC. This codes for CASSLSGVNNEQFF.

V is TRBV7-2 and J is TRBJ2-6, with D possibly being TRBD2 (7 bases). Germline V lookup: CDR1 SGHTA, CDR2 FQGNSA. V was trimmed by 1 base and J by 3 bases, leaving 10 bases between them. This CDR3 contains 16 residues. The CDR3 coding sequence is TGTGCCAGCAGCTTAGTGGGGGGGCGTGGGGCCAACGTCCTGACTTTC. Residues: CASSLVGGRGANVLTF. The full variable domain, its missing parts supplied by reference TRBV7-2 and TRBJ2-6, is GAGVSQSPSNKVTEKGKDVELRCDPISGHTALYWYRQSLGQGLEFLIYFQGNSAPDKSGLPSDRFSAERTGGSVSTLTIQRTQQEDSAVYLCASSLVGGRGANVLTFGAGSRLTVL.

This clonotype was observed a handful of times. The V gene is TRBV7-9, the J gene TRBJ2-1; 8 bases fit TRBD1. V lost 3 bases to trimming and J lost 1 base; unmatched junction nucleotides: 2. The CDR3 sequence is 15 residues long. From germline, CDR1 is SEHNR and CDR2 FQNEAQ (reference sequence). CDR3 coding DNA: TGTGCCAGCAGCTTTGGACAGGGTTCCTACAATGAGCAGTTCTTC. Amino acids: CASSFGQGSYNEQFF.

The V gene is TRBV4-1, the J gene TRBJ2-1; the D gene is possibly TRBD2 (7 bases). Germline V gene lookup returns CDR1 MGHRA and CDR2 YSYEKL. V was trimmed by 4 bases and J by 0 bases, leaving 13 bases between them. CDR3 size: 16 residues. This chain's CDR3 is CASSLRGALSYNEQFF. The CDR3 DNA is TGCGCCAGCAGCCTCCGGGGGGCTCTCTCCTACAATGAGCAGTTCTTC.

This clonotype was counted between two and nine times. This sequence joins TRBV15 and TRBJ2-3; D gene uncertain. Per germline, CDR1 LNHNV and CDR2 YYDKDF (reference sequence). The CDR3 sequence is 13 residues long. V was pared by 5 bases and J by 2 bases, with 8 bases between. The CDR3 DNA sequence: TGTGCCACCAGCCGACCTCTCACAGATACGCAGTATTTT. This encodes CATSRPLTDTQYF.

This clonotype was observed a few times. The chain employs TRBV29-1 and TRBJ1-2; D uncertain. The CDR3 loop spans 13 amino acids. Trimming removed 3 bases at V and 4 bases at J, with 12 bases between. Germline V gene lookup returns CDR1 SQVTM and CDR2 ANQGSEA. CDR3 sequence reads: CSVELRTPYGYTF. In DNA form, the CDR3 reads TGCAGCGTTGAGCTCAGGACGCCCTATGGCTACACCTTC.

The chain combines TRBV7-9 with TRBJ1-4; D not certain. CDR1 is SEHNR and CDR2 is FQNEAQ in the germline V gene (reference sequence). V was pared by 6 bases and J by 4 bases, with 12 bases between. This CDR3 contains 14 residues. The CDR3 loop reads CASSWTAGNEKLFF. The CDR3 DNA reads TGTGCCAGCAGTTGGACGGCCGGTAATGAAAAACTGTTTTTT.

This sequence joins TRBV6-2 or TRBV6-3 and TRBJ2-1; the D gene is possibly TRBD1 (5 bases). The ends were cut back, 7 bases at V and 5 bases at J, with 12 bases in the middle. CDR3 length: 13 residues. Germline lookup yields CDR1 MNHEY and CDR2 SVGEGT. The CDR3 region is CASNWGPHNEQFF. CDR3 DNA sequence: TGTGCCAGCAATTGGGGCCCCCACAATGAGCAGTTCTTC.

This sequence joins TRBV7-8 and TRBJ2-7; 8 nucleotides agree with TRBD1. After removal of 4 bases from V and 2 bases from J, the junction contained 7 bases not matched to a gene. The CDR3 length is 15 residues. Germline CDR1 SGHVS, CDR2 FQNEAQ. CDR3 DNA: TGTGCCAGCAGCTCATGGGCGGACAGGGCCTACGAGCAGTACTTC. It specifies CASSSWADRAYEQYF.

This clonotype came up a few times. This chain links TRBV5-1 with TRBJ1-2, with no clear D. V lost 4 bases, J lost 0 bases, and 7 bases lay in between. The germline CDR1 and CDR2 sequences are SGHRS and YFSETQ. The CDR3 is 13 residues long. The CDR3 protein is CASSVGANYGYTF. The DNA of the CDR3 is TGCGCCAGCAGCGTGGGAGCTAACTATGGCTACACCTTC.

This chain links TRBV5-1 with TRBJ2-1; D perhaps matches TRBD1 (7 bases). V gave up 9 bases and J gave up 3 bases, with 13 bases separating them. Germline CDR1 SGHRS, CDR2 YFSETQ. The CDR3 has 13 residues. The CDR3 bases are TGCGCCACGCGGGACAGAGGCTACAATGAGCAGTTCTTC. Amino acid sequence: CATRDRGYNEQFF. The full variable domain, completed using reference TRBV5-1 and TRBJ2-1, is KAGVTQTPRYLIKTRGQQVTLSCSPISGHRSVSWYQQTPGQGLQFLFEYFSETQRNKGNFPGRFSGRQFSNSRSEMNVSTLELGDSALYLCATRDRGYNEQFFGPGTRLTVL.